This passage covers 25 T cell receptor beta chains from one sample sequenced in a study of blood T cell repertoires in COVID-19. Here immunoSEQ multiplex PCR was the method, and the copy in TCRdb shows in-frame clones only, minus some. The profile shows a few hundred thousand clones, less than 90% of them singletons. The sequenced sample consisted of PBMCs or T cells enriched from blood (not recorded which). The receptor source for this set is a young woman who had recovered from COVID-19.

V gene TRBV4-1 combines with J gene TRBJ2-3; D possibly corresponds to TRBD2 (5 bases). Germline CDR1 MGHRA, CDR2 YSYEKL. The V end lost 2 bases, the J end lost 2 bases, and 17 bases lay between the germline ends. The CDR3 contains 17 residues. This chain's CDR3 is CASSQWGEREPTDTQYF. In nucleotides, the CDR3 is TGCGCCAGCAGCCAATGGGGTGAACGGGAACCCACAGATACGCAGTATTTT.

Here the CDR3 DNA reads TGTGCCAGCACCGGAAGTGGGGCCGCGAACACCGGGGAGCTGTTTTTT. It specifies CASTGSGAANTGELFF. The chain uses TRBV7-9 and TRBJ2-2; TRBD1 is a possible D gene (5 bases). CDR1 is SEHNR and CDR2 is FQNEAQ in the germline V gene (reference sequence). The CDR3 is made up of 16 amino acids. Deletions cut 7 bases from V and 0 bases from J, with 15 bases between. Filled out from reference TRBV7-9 and TRBJ2-2, the complete variable domain reads DTGVSQNPRHKITKRGQNVTFRCDPISEHNRLYWYRQTLGQGPEFLTYFQNEAQLEKSRLLSDRFSAERPKGSFSTLEIQRTEQGDSAMYLCASTGSGAANTGELFFGEGSRLTVL.

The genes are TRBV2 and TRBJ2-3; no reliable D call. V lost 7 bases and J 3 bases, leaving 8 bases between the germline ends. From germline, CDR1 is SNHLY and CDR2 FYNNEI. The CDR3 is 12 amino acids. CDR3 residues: CASKERTDTQYF. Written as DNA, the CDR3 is TGTGCCAGCAAAGAGAGAACAGATACGCAGTATTTT. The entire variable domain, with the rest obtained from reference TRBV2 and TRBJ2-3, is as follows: EPEVTQTPSHQVTQMGQEVILRCVPISNHLYFYWYRQILGQKVEFLVSFYNNEISEKSEIFDDQFSVERPDGSNFTLKIRSTKLEDSAMYFCASKERTDTQYFGPGTRLTVL.

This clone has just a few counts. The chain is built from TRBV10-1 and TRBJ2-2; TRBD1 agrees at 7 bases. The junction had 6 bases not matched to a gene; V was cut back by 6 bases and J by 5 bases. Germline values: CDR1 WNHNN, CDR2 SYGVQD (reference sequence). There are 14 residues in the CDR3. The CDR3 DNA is TGCGCCAGCAGGGCAGGGGGTTCAACCGGGGAGCTGTTTTTT. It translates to CASRAGGSTGELFF.

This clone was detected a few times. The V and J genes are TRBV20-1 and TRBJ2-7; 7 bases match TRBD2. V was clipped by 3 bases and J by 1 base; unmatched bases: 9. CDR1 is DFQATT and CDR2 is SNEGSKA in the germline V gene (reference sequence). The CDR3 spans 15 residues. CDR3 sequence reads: CSASVRGRGSYEQYF. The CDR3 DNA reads TGCAGTGCTAGTGTACGCGGGAGAGGGTCCTACGAGCAGTACTTC.

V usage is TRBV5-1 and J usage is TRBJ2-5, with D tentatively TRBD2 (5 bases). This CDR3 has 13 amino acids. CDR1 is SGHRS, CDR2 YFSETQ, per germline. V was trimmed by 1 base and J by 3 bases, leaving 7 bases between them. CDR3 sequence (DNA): TGCGCCAGCAGCTTGACCGGGGAAGAGACCCAGTACTTC. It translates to CASSLTGEETQYF.

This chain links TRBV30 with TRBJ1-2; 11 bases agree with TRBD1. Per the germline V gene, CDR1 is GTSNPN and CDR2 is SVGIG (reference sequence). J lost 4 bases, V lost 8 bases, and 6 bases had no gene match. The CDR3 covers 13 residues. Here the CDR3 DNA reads TGTGCCGGAGGGACAGGGGGTAGCTATGGCTACACCTTC. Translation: CAGGTGGSYGYTF.

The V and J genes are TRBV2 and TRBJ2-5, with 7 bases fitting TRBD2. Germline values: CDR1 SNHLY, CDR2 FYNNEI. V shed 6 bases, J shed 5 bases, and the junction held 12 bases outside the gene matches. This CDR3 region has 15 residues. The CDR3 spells CASSPWGGVGETQYF. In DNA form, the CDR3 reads TGTGCCAGCAGCCCCTGGGGGGGGGTGGGGGAGACCCAGTACTTC.

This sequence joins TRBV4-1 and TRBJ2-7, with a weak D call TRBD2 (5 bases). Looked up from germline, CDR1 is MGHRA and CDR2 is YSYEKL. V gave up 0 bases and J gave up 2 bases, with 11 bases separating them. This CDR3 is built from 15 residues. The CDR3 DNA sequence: TGCGCCAGCAGCCAAGATGGGAGCGGAGCCTACGAGCAGTACTTC. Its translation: CASSQDGSGAYEQYF.

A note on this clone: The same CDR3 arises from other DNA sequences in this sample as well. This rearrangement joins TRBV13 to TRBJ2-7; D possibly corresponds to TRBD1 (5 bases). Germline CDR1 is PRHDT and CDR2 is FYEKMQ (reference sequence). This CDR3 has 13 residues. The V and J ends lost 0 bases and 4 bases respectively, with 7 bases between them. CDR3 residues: CASSLGTAYEQYF. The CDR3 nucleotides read TGTGCCAGCAGCTTAGGGACAGCATACGAGCAGTACTTC.

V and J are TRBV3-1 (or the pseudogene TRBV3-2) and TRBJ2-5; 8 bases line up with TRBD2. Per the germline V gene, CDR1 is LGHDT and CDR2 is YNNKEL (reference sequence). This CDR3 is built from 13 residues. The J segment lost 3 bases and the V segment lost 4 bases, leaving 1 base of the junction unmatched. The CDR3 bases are TGTGCCAGCAGCCGACTAGCGAAAGAGACCCAGTACTTC. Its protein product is CASSRLAKETQYF.

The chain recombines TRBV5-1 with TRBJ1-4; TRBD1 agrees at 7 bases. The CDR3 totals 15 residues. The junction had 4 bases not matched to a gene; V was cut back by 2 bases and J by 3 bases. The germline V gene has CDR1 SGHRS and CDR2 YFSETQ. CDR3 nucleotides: TGCGCCAGCAGCTTTCAGGGGGTAGCTAATGAAAAACTGTTTTTT. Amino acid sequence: CASSFQGVANEKLFF.

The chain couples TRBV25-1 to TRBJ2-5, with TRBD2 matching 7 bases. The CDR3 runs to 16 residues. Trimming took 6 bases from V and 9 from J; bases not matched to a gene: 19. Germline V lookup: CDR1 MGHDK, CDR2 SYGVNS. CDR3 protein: CASRDGTLGTAGAQYF. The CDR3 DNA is TGTGCCAGCAGGGACGGGACTTTGGGGACTGCGGGGGCCCAGTACTTC. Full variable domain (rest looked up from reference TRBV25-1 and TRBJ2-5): EADIYQTPRYLVIGTGKKITLECSQTMGHDKMYWYQQDPGMELHLIHYSYGVNSTEKGDLSSESTVSRIRTEHFPLTLESARPSHTSQYLCASRDGTLGTAGAQYFGPGTRLLVL.

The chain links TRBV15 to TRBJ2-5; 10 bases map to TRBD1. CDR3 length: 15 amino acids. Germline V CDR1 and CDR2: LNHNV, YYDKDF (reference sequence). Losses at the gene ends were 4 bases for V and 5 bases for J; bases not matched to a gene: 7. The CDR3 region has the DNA TGTGCCACCAGCACCCGGGACAGGGGTTCGGAGACCCAGTACTTC. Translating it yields CATSTRDRGSETQYF.

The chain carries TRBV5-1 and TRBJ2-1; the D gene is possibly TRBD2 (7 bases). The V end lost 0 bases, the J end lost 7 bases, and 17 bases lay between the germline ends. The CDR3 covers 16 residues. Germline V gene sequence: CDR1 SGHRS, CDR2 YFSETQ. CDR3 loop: CASSLGPGGQGNEQFF. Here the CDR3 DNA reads TGCGCCAGCAGCTTGGGACCCGGGGGGCAGGGGAATGAGCAGTTCTTC.

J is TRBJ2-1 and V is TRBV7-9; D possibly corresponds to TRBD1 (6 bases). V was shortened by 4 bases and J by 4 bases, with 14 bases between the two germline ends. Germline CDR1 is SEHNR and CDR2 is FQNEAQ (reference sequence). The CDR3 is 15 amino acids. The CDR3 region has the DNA TGTGCCAGCAGCTACAGGGCAGGGGCATACAATGAGCAGTTCTTC. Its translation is CASSYRAGAYNEQFF.

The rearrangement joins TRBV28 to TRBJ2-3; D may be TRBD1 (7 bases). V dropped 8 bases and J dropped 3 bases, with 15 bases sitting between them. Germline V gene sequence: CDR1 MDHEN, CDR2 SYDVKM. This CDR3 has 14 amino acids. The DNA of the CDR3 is TGTGCCAGCCACCAGGGGGGCATAACAGATACGCAGTATTTT. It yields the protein CASHQGGITDTQYF.

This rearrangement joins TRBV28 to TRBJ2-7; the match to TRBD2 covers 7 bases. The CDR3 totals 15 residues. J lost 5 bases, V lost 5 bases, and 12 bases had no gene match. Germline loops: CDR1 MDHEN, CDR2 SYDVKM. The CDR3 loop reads CASSPNWGRAHEQYF. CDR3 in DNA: TGTGCCAGCAGTCCCAACTGGGGGAGGGCCCACGAGCAGTACTTC.

CDR3 residues: CARGGQKAFF. For the CDR3, the DNA is TGTGCCAGGGGCGGGCAGAAAGCTTTCTTT. The genes are TRBV2 and TRBJ1-1; unclear D gene. Deletions cut 9 bases from V and 9 bases from J, with 11 bases between. This CDR3 is 10 amino acids long. Germline lookup yields CDR1 SNHLY and CDR2 FYNNEI.

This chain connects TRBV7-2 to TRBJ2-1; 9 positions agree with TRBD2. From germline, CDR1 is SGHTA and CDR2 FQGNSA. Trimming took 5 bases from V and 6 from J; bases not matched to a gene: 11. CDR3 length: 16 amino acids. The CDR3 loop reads CASSPQLAGVGNEQFF. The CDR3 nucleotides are TGTGCCAGCAGCCCCCAATTAGCGGGAGTCGGCAATGAGCAGTTCTTC.

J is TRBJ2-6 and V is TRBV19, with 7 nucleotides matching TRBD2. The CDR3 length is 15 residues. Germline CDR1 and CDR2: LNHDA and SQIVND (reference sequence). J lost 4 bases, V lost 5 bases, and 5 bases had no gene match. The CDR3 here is CASSSGGSGANVLTF. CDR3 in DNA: TGTGCCAGTAGTTCGGGGGGATCAGGGGCCAACGTCCTGACTTTC.

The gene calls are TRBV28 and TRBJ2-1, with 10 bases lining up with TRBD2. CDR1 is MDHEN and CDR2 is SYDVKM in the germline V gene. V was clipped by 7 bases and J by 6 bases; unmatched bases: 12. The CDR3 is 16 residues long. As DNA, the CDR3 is TGTGCCAGCATCGCTAGCGGGAGTGGGATGTTCAATGAGCAGTTCTTC. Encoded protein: CASIASGSGMFNEQFF.

In DNA, the CDR3 is TGTGCCATCAGCCGGACAGTGATGAACACTGAAGCTTTCTTT. Translated, it gives CAISRTVMNTEAFF. This chain links TRBV10-3 with TRBJ1-1; possible D gene TRBD1, 6 bases. Germline CDR1 and CDR2: ENHRY and SYGVKD. Trimming cost V 6 bases and J 0 bases, with 11 bases left between them. The CDR3 runs to 14 residues.

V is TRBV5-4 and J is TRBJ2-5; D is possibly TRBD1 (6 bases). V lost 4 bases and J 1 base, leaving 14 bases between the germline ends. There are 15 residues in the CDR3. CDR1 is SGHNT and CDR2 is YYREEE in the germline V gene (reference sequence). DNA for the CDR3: TGTGCCAGCAGCCCGGCCGGGACATCCCAAGAGACCCAGTACTTC. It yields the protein CASSPAGTSQETQYF.

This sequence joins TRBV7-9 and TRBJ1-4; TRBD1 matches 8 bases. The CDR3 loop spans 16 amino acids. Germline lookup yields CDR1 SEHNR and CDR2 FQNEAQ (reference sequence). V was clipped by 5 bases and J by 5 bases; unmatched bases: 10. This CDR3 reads CASSHTRTGMNEKLFF. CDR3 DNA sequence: TGTGCCAGCAGCCACACCCGGACAGGGATGAATGAAAAACTGTTTTTT.